The 20 T cell receptor beta chains below were found in one sample sequenced in a study of cytomegalovirus exposure and HLA in healthy donors. The PCR contained 60 Vbeta and 13 Jbeta primers. Repertoires were generated with immunoSEQ multiplex PCR, while TCRdb's copy carries only in-frame clones and drops some. The sample gives more than 80,000 clones, approximately 80% of which show up once; approximately 4% is in the top ten. Sequencing input: PBMCs. The receptors shown here come from a woman aged 40-49 years in good health and CMV-seropositive.

The chain combines TRBV5-1 with TRBJ1-3, with unresolved D. Germline V gene lookup returns CDR1 SGHRS and CDR2 YFSETQ. The CDR3 extends over 16 amino acids. Trimming left V 0 bases short and J 1 base short, with 11 bases between. CDR3 loop: CASSLVSGTSGNTIYF. The CDR3 DNA sequence: TGCGCCAGCAGCTTGGTGTCGGGTACTTCTGGAAACACCATATATTTT.

This rearrangement joins TRBV6-5 to TRBJ2-1, with D uncertain. This CDR3 is 12 amino acids long. The V gene lost 5 bases and the J gene lost 9 bases, with 11 bases spanning the gap. Per the germline V gene, CDR1 is MNHEY and CDR2 is SVGAGI. CDR3 loop: CASSEALREQFF. The CDR3 DNA is TGTGCCAGCAGTGAAGCGCTTCGTGAGCAGTTCTTC.

The gene calls are TRBV6-5 and TRBJ2-1; perhaps TRBD2 as D (5 bases). CDR3 length: 15 residues. Between the trimmed V and J ends, which lost 6 bases and 2 bases, there was a span of 14 bases. The germline V gene has CDR1 MNHEY and CDR2 SVGAGI. The CDR3 region is CASSTRGSPYNEQFF. The DNA for the CDR3 is TGTGCCAGCAGCACCCGAGGGAGTCCCTACAATGAGCAGTTCTTC.

This chain joins TRBV6-1 and TRBJ2-1; 10 bases line up with TRBD1. J lost 9 bases, V lost 4 bases, and 6 bases had no gene match. Per germline, CDR1 MNHNS and CDR2 SASEGT. CDR3 length equals 14 residues. The CDR3 here is CASSGQGALVEQFF. The CDR3 bases are TGTGCCAGCAGTGGACAGGGGGCGCTTGTTGAGCAGTTCTTC.

J is TRBJ1-3 and V is TRBV10-3, with D unclear. The CDR3 totals 14 residues. Germline V gives CDR1 ENHRY, CDR2 SYGVKD. The V end was cut by 0 bases, the J end by 4 bases, with 7 bases between. In DNA, the CDR3 is TGTGCCATCAGTGAGTCAGGGAGGGGAAACACCATATATTTT. This translates into CAISESGRGNTIYF.

The V call is TRBV5-6, the J call TRBJ2-7, with D possibly being TRBD2 (6 bases). The V end lost 2 bases, the J end lost 6 bases, and 15 bases lay between the germline ends. The CDR3 has 14 amino acids. Germline V lookup: CDR1 SGHDT, CDR2 YYEEEE. The CDR3 coding sequence is TGTGCCAGCAGCTTTGACACCGGGACTGGCGAGCAGTACTTC. Translated: CASSFDTGTGEQYF.

This clone has only one observation. This chain links TRBV4-1 with TRBJ2-3, with TRBD1 identical over 7 bases. Germline trimming cut 6 bases from V and 3 bases from J; bases unmatched to any gene: 9. Germline-derived CDR1 and CDR2 are MGHRA and YSYEKL. This CDR3 has 15 amino acids. The CDR3 protein is CASRAQGSQTDTQYF. The CDR3 DNA reads as TGCGCCAGCAGAGCACAGGGGAGTCAAACAGATACGCAGTATTTT.

The rearrangement joins TRBV5-6 to TRBJ2-4, with a tentative D call TRBD2 (6 bases). CDR1 and CDR2 (germline): SGHDT, YYEEEE. Trimming took off 2 bases at V and 0 bases at J, with 12 bases between the two ends. The CDR3 consists of 16 residues. This CDR3 is CASSFGGTLAKNIQYF. As DNA, the CDR3 is TGTGCCAGCAGCTTCGGCGGGACCCTAGCCAAAAACATTCAGTACTTC.

This clone occurred once. The chain couples TRBV5-1 to TRBJ2-2; no firm D call. V lost 3 bases to trimming and J lost 0 bases, with 9 bases between them. The CDR3 has 15 residues. CDR1 and CDR2 (germline): SGHRS, YFSETQ. CDR3 protein: CASSSSSTNTGELFF. CDR3 DNA sequence: TGCGCCAGCAGCTCCTCCAGTACGAACACCGGGGAGCTGTTTTTT.

J is TRBJ2-7 and V is TRBV28, with 9 bases identical to TRBD2. CDR1 is MDHEN and CDR2 is SYDVKM in the germline V gene. The CDR3 is 18 amino acids. Trimming at V came to 4 bases and at J to 7 bases, leaving 20 bases not matched to a gene. The CDR3, as DNA: TGTGCCAGCAGTTCAACCTTCGGACTAGCGACAGCTCCGGGGGAGCAGTACTTC. Translating it yields CASSSTFGLATAPGEQYF.

The chain has TRBV29-1 and TRBJ1-1; possible D gene TRBD1, 5 bases. Germline values: CDR1 SQVTM, CDR2 ANQGSEA. Trimming took off 2 bases at V and 7 bases at J, with 11 bases between the two ends. The CDR3 contains 12 residues. The CDR3 coding sequence is TGCAGCGTTGAAACAGGCGGCCGTGAAGCTTTCTTT. Protein: CSVETGGREAFF.

There are a few counts of this clone. The chain employs TRBV6-5 and TRBJ2-1, with 10 bases lining up with TRBD2. Germline V gene data show CDR1 as MNHEY and CDR2 as SVGAGI. The CDR3 covers 16 residues. Trimming cost V 2 bases and J 3 bases; bases outside gene matches: 4. CDR3 loop: CASSYAPSGSYNEQFF. DNA of the CDR3: TGTGCCAGCAGTTACGCCCCTAGCGGGAGCTACAATGAGCAGTTCTTC.

The rearrangement uses TRBV7-8 and TRBJ2-1, with 13 bases that match TRBD2. The germline V gene has CDR1 SGHVS and CDR2 FQNEAQ. V dropped 4 bases and J dropped 9; count of bases not matched to a gene: 9. This CDR3 spans 16 amino acids. The CDR3 sequence: CASSSHGLAGAGEQFF. The CDR3 coding sequence is TGTGCCAGCAGCTCTCACGGACTAGCGGGAGCCGGTGAGCAGTTCTTC.

The chain recombines TRBV28 with TRBJ2-7; D may be TRBD1 (6 bases). Germline assignment: CDR1 MDHEN and CDR2 SYDVKM. This CDR3 has 13 residues. The V and J ends lost 2 bases and 11 bases respectively, with 16 bases between them. DNA for the CDR3: TGTGCCAGCAGTTTAGGGGACGGACAGTTGGAGTACTTC. This sequence encodes CASSLGDGQLEYF.

This clone was seen only once. The CDR3 DNA sequence: TGTGCCAGCAGCTTCGCCGACAGGGCGGCCGGGGAGCTGTTTTTT. Translation: CASSFADRAAGELFF. The chain joins TRBV5-4 to TRBJ2-2; 7 bases match TRBD1. Per germline, CDR1 SGHNT and CDR2 YYREEE (reference sequence). V was pared by 2 bases and J by 6 bases, with 7 bases of the junction left unmatched. The CDR3 length is 15 residues.

The chain links TRBV28 to TRBJ2-7; 8 bases are shared with TRBD2. Germline V gives CDR1 MDHEN, CDR2 SYDVKM. Trimming cost V 5 bases and J 1 base; bases outside gene matches: 4. This CDR3 region has 14 residues. The CDR3 protein is CASSTSGLSYEQYF. The CDR3 DNA reads as TGTGCCAGCAGTACTAGCGGACTATCCTACGAGCAGTACTTC.

This clone was seen a few times. This sequence joins TRBV25-1 and TRBJ1-1; the D is unclear. Trimming removed 4 bases at V and 7 bases at J, with 13 bases between. The germline gives CDR1 MGHDK, CDR2 SYGVNS. This CDR3 is 13 amino acids long. The CDR3 DNA reads as TGTGCCAGCAGTGGTGGAGGACCCTTTGAAGCTTTCTTT. Residues: CASSGGGPFEAFF.

There are a few counts of this clone. The chain has TRBV7-2 and TRBJ2-5; the match to TRBD2 covers 11 bases. The closer fit of TRBJ2-7 to the DNA end suggests the J call may be wrong. The CDR3 is 16 amino acids. Per germline, CDR1 SGHTA and CDR2 FQGNSA. The CDR3 is CASSLLSGRGSSEQYF. In nucleotides, the CDR3 is TGTGCCAGCAGCCTTCTTAGCGGGAGGGGCTCGAGCGAGCAGTACTTC.

V gene TRBV9 combines with J gene TRBJ2-2; D not certain. V shed 0 bases and J shed 1 base, with 4 bases lying between them. The CDR3 runs 14 residues. Looked up from germline, CDR1 is SGDLS and CDR2 is YYNGEE. In DNA, the CDR3 is TGTGCCAGCAGCGTAGCTTTGAACACCGGGGAGCTGTTTTTT. Amino acid sequence: CASSVALNTGELFF.

The chain is built from TRBV4-1 and TRBJ1-3, with D unresolved. V was cut by 0 bases and J by 0 bases, with 12 bases left in between. Germline-derived CDR1 and CDR2 are MGHRA and YSYEKL. The CDR3 runs 17 residues. CDR3 sequence: CASSQDPRSDSGNTIYF. CDR3 sequence (DNA): TGCGCCAGCAGCCAAGATCCTCGGAGTGACTCTGGAAACACCATATATTTT.